The 24 T cell receptor beta chains below all came from one sample that was sequenced in a study of blood T cell repertoires in COVID-19. Sequencing used immunoSEQ multiplex PCR; TCRdb keeps in-frame clones, though not all of them. The sample has 380,000 or so clones; approximately 77% are singletons. Sequenced: peripheral blood. The receptors derive from a human donor with acute or convalescent COVID-19. The donor label of this sample is uncertain.

The sample holds many counts of this clone. The chain has TRBV5-6 and TRBJ2-2, with a possible D match to TRBD2 (5 bases). This CDR3 comprises 13 residues. V lost 0 bases and J 6 bases, leaving 6 bases between the germline ends. Looked up from germline, CDR1 is SGHDT and CDR2 is YYEEEE. DNA for the CDR3: TGTGCCAGCAGCTTGGGCGGGTCCGGGGAGCTGTTTTTT. It specifies CASSLGGSGELFF. The whole variable domain, filled in from reference TRBV5-6 and TRBJ2-2, reads DAGVTQSPTHLIKTRGQQVTLRCSPKSGHDTVSWYQQALGQGPQFIFQYYEEEERQRGNFPDRFSGHQFPNYSSELNVNALLLGDSALYLCASSLGGSGELFFGEGSRLTVL.

This clone has only one observation. The rearrangement uses TRBV11-2 and TRBJ2-5; tentatively, D is TRBD2 (6 bases). Trimming shortened V by 5 bases and J by 5 bases, and 15 bases separated the two germline ends. The CDR3 is 14 residues long. Per germline, CDR1 SGHAT and CDR2 FQNNGV. The chain's CDR3 is CASSPLASGETQYF. The CDR3, as DNA: TGTGCCAGCAGCCCACTAGCATCGGGGGAGACCCAGTACTTC.

The rearrangement links TRBV3-1 (or the pseudogene TRBV3-2) to TRBJ1-4; D is uncertain. Germline CDR1 LGHDT, CDR2 YNNKEL (reference sequence). The CDR3 runs to 15 residues. Trimming removed 4 bases at V and 2 bases at J, with 11 bases between. The CDR3 protein is CASSLYRSTNEKLFF. As DNA, the CDR3 is TGTGCCAGCAGCCTATACCGGAGCACTAATGAAAAACTGTTTTTT.

The genes are TRBV18 and TRBJ2-7; tentatively, D is TRBD1 (6 bases). V lost 0 bases and J 3 bases, leaving 15 bases between the germline ends. Germline V lookup: CDR1 KGHSH, CDR2 LQKENI. This CDR3 is built from 16 residues. The CDR3 region is CASSPPKQGPGYEQYF. The DNA for the CDR3 is TGTGCCAGCTCACCACCGAAGCAGGGGCCAGGCTACGAGCAGTACTTC.

In this sample, this clone turned up once. V usage is TRBV3-1 (or the pseudogene TRBV3-2) and J usage is TRBJ2-7; possible D gene TRBD1, 6 bases. The germline CDR1 and CDR2 sequences are LGHDT and YNNKEL (reference sequence). The CDR3 loop spans 12 amino acids. Trimming removed 4 bases from V and 3 bases from J, with 7 bases in between. The CDR3 bases are TGTGCCAGCAGCCGGGGGCTCTACGAGCAGTACTTC. Its translation is CASSRGLYEQYF.

This clone turned up a few times. This chain connects TRBV7-9 to TRBJ1-1, with TRBD1 as a possible D gene (6 bases). Trimming pared 5 bases from V and 7 bases from J, leaving 20 bases between. CDR1 and CDR2 from the germline V gene are SEHNR and FQNEAQ (reference sequence). The CDR3 length is 15 residues. The CDR3: CASSRVGGPWGEAFF. The CDR3 coding sequence is TGTGCCAGCAGCCGAGTCGGGGGGCCTTGGGGTGAAGCTTTCTTT.

The chain is built from TRBV6-2 or TRBV6-3 and TRBJ2-7, with 7 bases lining up with TRBD1. V trimming: 4 bases; J trimming: 6 bases; junction bases outside the gene matches: 3. Germline CDR1 is MNHEY and CDR2 is SVGEGT. This CDR3 has 12 residues. CDR3 in DNA: TGTGCCAGCAGTTCACAGGGGCGCGAGCAGTACTTC. Translation: CASSSQGREQYF.

The chain combines TRBV5-1 with TRBJ1-1, with 8 bases fitting TRBD1. V gave up 1 base and J gave up 2 bases; unmatched junction bases: 7. CDR3 length: 16 residues. Germline CDR1 and CDR2: SGHRS and YFSETQ. CDR3 protein: CASSLFGDRLNTEAFF. CDR3 coding DNA: TGCGCCAGCAGCTTGTTCGGGGACAGGCTTAACACTGAAGCTTTCTTT.

This chain joins TRBV18 and TRBJ1-5, with a tentative D call TRBD1 (5 bases). This CDR3 is 16 amino acids long. The germline V and J ends were trimmed by 2 bases and 3 bases, with 14 bases remaining between them. Germline V gene data show CDR1 as KGHSH and CDR2 as LQKENI. The CDR3: CASSPSGAEINQPQHF. Written as DNA, the CDR3 is TGTGCCAGCTCACCAAGCGGGGCAGAGATCAATCAGCCCCAGCATTTT.

This rearrangement joins TRBV6-5 to TRBJ2-1; no firm D call. V was shortened by 2 bases and J by 8 bases, with 4 bases between the two germline ends. The CDR3 runs to 11 residues. The germline V gene has CDR1 MNHEY and CDR2 SVGAGI. CDR3 coding DNA: TGTGCCAGCAGTTACATCGATGAGCAGTTCTTC. This encodes CASSYIDEQFF.

The chain recombines TRBV11-2 with TRBJ1-2, with 9 bases aligning to TRBD1. This CDR3 is 14 amino acids long. The trim removed 2 bases at V and 13 bases at J, leaving 11 bases unmatched. Germline V gene sequence: CDR1 SGHAT, CDR2 FQNNGV. CDR3 DNA sequence: TGTGCCAGCAGCTTAACCTCGGGACAGGGCGGGGGCACCTTC. It specifies CASSLTSGQGGGTF.

This chain uses TRBV6-2 or TRBV6-3 with TRBJ2-5, with 7 bases aligning to TRBD2. V dropped 6 bases and J dropped 2; count of bases not matched to a gene: 9. CDR3 length equals 15 residues. Germline assignment: CDR1 MNHEY and CDR2 SVGEGT. CDR3 amino acids: CASSWGGGWQETQYF. CDR3 nucleotides: TGTGCCAGCAGCTGGGGGGGTGGCTGGCAAGAGACCCAGTACTTC.

The chain joins TRBV27 to TRBJ1-1, with D hard to call. CDR1 and CDR2 (germline): MNHEY, SMNVEV (reference sequence). There are 13 residues in the CDR3. Trimming left V 6 bases short and J 1 base short, with 9 bases between. CDR3 nucleotide sequence: TGTGCCAGCAGAAAAACCGGGAACACTGAAGCTTTCTTT. It yields the protein CASRKTGNTEAFF.

The chain has TRBV7-2 and TRBJ2-7; 15 bases fit TRBD2. There are 17 residues in the CDR3. The junction had 10 bases not matched to a gene; V was cut back by 5 bases and J by 5 bases. Germline V CDR1 and CDR2: SGHTA, FQGNSA. CDR3 bases: TGTGCCAGCAGCCCAGGGACTAGCGGGGGGCCGTTCCACGAGCAGTACTTC. Amino acids: CASSPGTSGGPFHEQYF.

This chain joins TRBV6-2 or TRBV6-3 and TRBJ2-3; TRBD2 aligns across 10 bases. The CDR3 runs 15 residues. The germline CDR1 and CDR2 sequences are MNHEY and SVGEGT. The V and J ends lost 2 bases and 8 bases, in that order; junction bases with no gene match: 7. The CDR3 DNA is TGTGCCAGCAGTTACGAAGCGGGGGGGAAGGGTACGCAGTATTTT. This translates into CASSYEAGGKGTQYF.

This clone has only one observation. The V and J genes are TRBV2 and TRBJ1-3, with TRBD1 identical over 11 bases. The CDR3 runs to 16 residues. Germline V gene sequence: CDR1 SNHLY, CDR2 FYNNEI. V shed 6 bases, J shed 1 base, and the junction held 5 bases outside the gene matches. CDR3 protein: CASRDRGRASGNTIYF. The CDR3 DNA is TGTGCCAGCAGGGACAGGGGGCGAGCGTCTGGAAACACCATATATTTT.

The CDR3 nucleotides read TGTGCCAGCAGTTTTGCGGACACTGAAGCTTTCTTT. It yields the protein CASSFADTEAFF. This sequence joins TRBV12-3 or TRBV12-4 and TRBJ1-1; no reliable D call. This CDR3 comprises 12 residues. The germline V and J ends were trimmed by 3 bases and 3 bases, with 5 bases remaining between them.

The rearrangement joins TRBV2 to TRBJ1-2, with D uncertain. This CDR3 spans 13 amino acids. CDR1 and CDR2 (germline): SNHLY, FYNNEI. Trimming took off 7 bases at V and 4 bases at J, with 13 bases between the two ends. CDR3 coding DNA: TGTGCCAGCACCTCGGCTAGTCGCTATGGCTACACCTTC. This gives the protein CASTSASRYGYTF.

This CDR3 is CASRTGGGAYNEQFF. In DNA, the CDR3 is TGTGCCAGCAGAACGGGCGGGGGGGCGTACAATGAGCAGTTCTTC. This chain connects TRBV6-5 to TRBJ2-1; 9 nucleotides match TRBD2. The V gene end was trimmed by 6 bases and the J gene end by 4 bases; junction bases not matched to a gene: 7. Germline V CDR1 and CDR2: MNHEY, SVGAGI. The CDR3 is 15 residues long.

The chain combines TRBV6-4 with TRBJ2-5, with TRBD1 matching over 10 bases. The CDR3 loop spans 13 amino acids. V shed 6 bases and J 4 bases; nucleotides not matched to a gene: 2. In germline, CDR1 is MRHNA, CDR2 SNTAGT. CDR3 region: CASSRDRGETQYF. The CDR3 region has the DNA TGTGCCAGCAGCCGGGACAGGGGAGAGACCCAGTACTTC.

The gene calls are TRBV30 and TRBJ1-5, with D unclear. The ends were cut back, 1 base at V and 7 bases at J, with 11 bases in the middle. The germline gives CDR1 GTSNPN, CDR2 SVGIG (reference sequence). The CDR3 is 13 residues long. The CDR3 sequence: CAWSDNPQQPQHF. CDR3 DNA: TGTGCCTGGAGTGACAACCCTCAGCAGCCCCAGCATTTT.

The chain links TRBV5-5 to TRBJ2-5; D is uncertain. V lost 1 base, J lost 5 bases, and 15 bases lay in between. There are 15 residues in the CDR3. Per the germline V gene, CDR1 is SGHKS and CDR2 is YYEKEE (reference sequence). CDR3 residues: CASSLSTTVEETQYF. DNA for the CDR3: TGTGCCAGCAGCTTGAGTACGACGGTGGAGGAGACCCAGTACTTC.

Points on this clone: Different DNA sequences within this sample yield the same CDR3. V is TRBV6-6 and J is TRBJ1-1; 7 bases line up with TRBD1. Unmatched junction bases numbered 5, after V lost 2 bases and J lost 5 bases. Germline V gene lookup returns CDR1 MNHNY and CDR2 SVGAGI (reference sequence). The CDR3 extends over 14 amino acids. CDR3 in amino acids: CASSYGRGSTEAFF. In DNA form, the CDR3 reads TGTGCCAGCAGTTACGGCAGGGGGTCGACTGAAGCTTTCTTT.

This rearrangement joins TRBV28 to TRBJ1-1, with D uncertain. V lost 4 bases and J 7 bases, leaving 16 bases between the germline ends. From germline, CDR1 is MDHEN and CDR2 SYDVKM. This CDR3 region has 14 residues. CDR3 loop: CASSSYRPGNEAFF. DNA for the CDR3: TGTGCCAGCAGTTCATACCGCCCGGGGAATGAAGCTTTCTTT.